The clone carrying this T cell receptor (beta chain) was recorded a few times. These data originate in a study of T cells after yellow fever vaccination. There are 14 residues in the CDR3. Germline assignment: CDR1 SEHNR and CDR2 FQNEAQ (reference sequence). V was clipped by 5 bases and J by 7 bases; unmatched bases: 10. From the 5' RACE reads, TCRdb called clonotypes with MiXCR, one entry per CDR3 protein. The sample has 170,000 or so distinct CDR3 sequences; approximately 6% are singletons. The TCR originated in a man between 18 and 29 years old who received the YFV17D yellow fever vaccine. The V and J genes are TRBV7-9 and TRBJ2-7, with 8 positions matching TRBD1. The sequencing used CD4+ T cells sorted from PBMCs, collected on the day of the first yellow fever vaccination. The CDR3 region is CASSQPTGAREQYF. CDR3 bases: TGTGCCAGCAGCCAACCGACAGGGGCGAGGGAGCAGTACTTC.